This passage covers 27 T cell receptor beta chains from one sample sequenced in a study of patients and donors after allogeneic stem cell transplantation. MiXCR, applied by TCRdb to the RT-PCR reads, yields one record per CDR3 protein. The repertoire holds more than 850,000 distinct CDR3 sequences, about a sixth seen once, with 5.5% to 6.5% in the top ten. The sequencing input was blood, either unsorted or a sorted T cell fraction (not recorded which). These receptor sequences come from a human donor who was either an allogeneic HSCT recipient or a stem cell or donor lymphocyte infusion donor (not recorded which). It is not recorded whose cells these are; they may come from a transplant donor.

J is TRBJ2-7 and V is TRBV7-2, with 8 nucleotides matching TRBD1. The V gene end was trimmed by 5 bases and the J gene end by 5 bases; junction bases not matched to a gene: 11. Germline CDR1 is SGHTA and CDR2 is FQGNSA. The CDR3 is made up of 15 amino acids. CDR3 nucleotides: TGTGCCAGCAGCCTAGGACAGGGTGAGCTGCACGAGCAGTACTTC. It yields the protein CASSLGQGELHEQYF.

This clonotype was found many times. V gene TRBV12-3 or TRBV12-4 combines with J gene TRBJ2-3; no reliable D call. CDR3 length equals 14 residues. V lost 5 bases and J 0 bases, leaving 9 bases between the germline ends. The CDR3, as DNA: TGTGCCAGCAGTCCCAACGACAGCACAGATACGCAGTATTTT. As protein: CASSPNDSTDTQYF.

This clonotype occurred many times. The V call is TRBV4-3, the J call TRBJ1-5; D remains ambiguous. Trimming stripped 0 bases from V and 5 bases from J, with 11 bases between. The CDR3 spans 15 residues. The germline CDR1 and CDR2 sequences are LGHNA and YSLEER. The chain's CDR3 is CASSQDFGYHQPQHF. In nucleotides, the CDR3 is TGCGCCAGCAGCCAAGATTTCGGCTATCATCAGCCCCAGCATTTT.

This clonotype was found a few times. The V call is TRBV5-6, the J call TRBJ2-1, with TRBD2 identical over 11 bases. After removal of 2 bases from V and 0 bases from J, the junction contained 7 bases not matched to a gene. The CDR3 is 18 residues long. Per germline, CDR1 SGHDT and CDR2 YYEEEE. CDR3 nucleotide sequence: TGTGCCAGCAGCTTACCGGGACTAGCGGTAAGCTCCTACAATGAGCAGTTCTTC. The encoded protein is CASSLPGLAVSSYNEQFF.

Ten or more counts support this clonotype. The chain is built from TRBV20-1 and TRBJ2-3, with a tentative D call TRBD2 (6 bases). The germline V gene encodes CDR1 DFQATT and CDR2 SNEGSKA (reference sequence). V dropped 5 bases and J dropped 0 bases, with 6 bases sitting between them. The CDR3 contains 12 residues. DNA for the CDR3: TGCAGTGCTGGGACTAGCACAGATACGCAGTATTTT. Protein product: CSAGTSTDTQYF.

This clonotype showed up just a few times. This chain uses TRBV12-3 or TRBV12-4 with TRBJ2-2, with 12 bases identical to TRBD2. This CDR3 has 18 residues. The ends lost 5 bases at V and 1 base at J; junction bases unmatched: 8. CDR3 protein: CASSPTPGLAGNTGELFF. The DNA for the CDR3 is TGTGCCAGCAGTCCCACGCCGGGACTAGCGGGGAACACCGGGGAGCTGTTTTTT.

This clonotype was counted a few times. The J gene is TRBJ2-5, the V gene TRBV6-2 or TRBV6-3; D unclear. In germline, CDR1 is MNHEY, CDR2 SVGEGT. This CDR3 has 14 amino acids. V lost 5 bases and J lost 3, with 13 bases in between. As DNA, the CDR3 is TGTGCCAGCAGTGAGGAAGTTAGAGAAGAGACCCAGTACTTC. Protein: CASSEEVREETQYF.

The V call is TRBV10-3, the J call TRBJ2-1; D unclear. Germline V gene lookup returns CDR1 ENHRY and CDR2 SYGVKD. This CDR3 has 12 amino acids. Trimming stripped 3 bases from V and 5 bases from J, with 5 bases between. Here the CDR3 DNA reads TGTGCCATCAGTGACTACGACAATGAGCAGTTCTTC. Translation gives CAISDYDNEQFF.

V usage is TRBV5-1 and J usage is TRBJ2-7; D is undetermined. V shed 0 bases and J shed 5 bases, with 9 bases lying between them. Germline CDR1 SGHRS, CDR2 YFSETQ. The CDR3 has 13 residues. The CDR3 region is CASSLADRNEQYF. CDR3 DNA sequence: TGCGCCAGCAGCTTGGCCGATCGAAACGAGCAGTACTTC. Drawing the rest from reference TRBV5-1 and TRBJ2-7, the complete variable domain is KAGVTQTPRYLIKTRGQQVTLSCSPISGHRSVSWYQQTPGQGLQFLFEYFSETQRNKGNFPGRFSGRQFSNSRSEMNVSTLELGDSALYLCASSLADRNEQYFGPGTRLTVT.

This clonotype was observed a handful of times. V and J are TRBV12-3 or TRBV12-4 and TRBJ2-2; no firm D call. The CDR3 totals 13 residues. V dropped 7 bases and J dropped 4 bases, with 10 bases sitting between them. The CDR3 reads CASKRSATGELFF. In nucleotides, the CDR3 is TGTGCCAGCAAGAGGTCAGCCACCGGGGAGCTGTTTTTT.

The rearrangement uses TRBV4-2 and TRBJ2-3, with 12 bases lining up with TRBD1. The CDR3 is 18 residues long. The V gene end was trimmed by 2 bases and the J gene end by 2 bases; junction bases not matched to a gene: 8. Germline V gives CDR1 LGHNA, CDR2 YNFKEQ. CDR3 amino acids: CASSQLRGTGGPTDTQYF. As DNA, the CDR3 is TGTGCCAGCAGCCAACTCCGCGGGACAGGGGGCCCCACAGATACGCAGTATTTT.

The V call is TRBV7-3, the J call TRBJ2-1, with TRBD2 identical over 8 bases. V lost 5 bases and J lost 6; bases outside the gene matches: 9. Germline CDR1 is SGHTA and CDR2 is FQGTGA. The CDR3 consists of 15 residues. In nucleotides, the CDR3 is TGTGCCAGCAGCCCGGGACTAGGATCATTCAATGAGCAGTTCTTC. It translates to CASSPGLGSFNEQFF.

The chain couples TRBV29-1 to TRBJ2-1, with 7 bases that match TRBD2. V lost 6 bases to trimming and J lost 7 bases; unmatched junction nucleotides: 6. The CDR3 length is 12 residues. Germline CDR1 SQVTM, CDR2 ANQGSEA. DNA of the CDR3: TGCAGCGTGAAGCGGGGTAGGAATGAGCAGTTCTTC. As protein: CSVKRGRNEQFF.

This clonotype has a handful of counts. CDR3: CASSSGSGQPQHF. The CDR3 coding sequence is TGTGCCAGCAGTTCAGGGAGCGGTCAGCCCCAGCATTTT. This chain joins TRBV6-2 or TRBV6-3 and TRBJ1-5; tentatively, D is TRBD1 (5 bases). V was trimmed by 4 bases and J by 6 bases, leaving 10 bases between them. CDR1 and CDR2 (germline): MNHEY, SVGEGT. This CDR3 contains 13 residues.

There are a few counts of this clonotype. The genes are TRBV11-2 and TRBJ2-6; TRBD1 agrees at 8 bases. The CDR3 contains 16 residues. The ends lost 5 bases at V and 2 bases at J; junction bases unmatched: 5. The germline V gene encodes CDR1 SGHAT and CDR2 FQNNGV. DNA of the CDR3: TGTGCCAGCAGCCAGACAGGGGTCACTGGGGCCAACGTCCTGACTTTC. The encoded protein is CASSQTGVTGANVLTF. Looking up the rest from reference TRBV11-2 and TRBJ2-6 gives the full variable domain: EAGVAQSPRYKIIEKRQSVAFWCNPISGHATLYWYQQILGQGPKLLIQFQNNGVVDDSQLPKDRFSAERLKGVDSTLKIQPAKLEDSAVYLCASSQTGVTGANVLTFGAGSRLTVL.

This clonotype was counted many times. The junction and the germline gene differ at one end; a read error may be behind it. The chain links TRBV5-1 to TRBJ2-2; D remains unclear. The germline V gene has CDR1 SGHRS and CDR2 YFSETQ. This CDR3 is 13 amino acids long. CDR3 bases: TGTGCCAGCAGCTTACAGAACACCGGGGAGCTGTTTTTT. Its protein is CASSLQNTGELFF.

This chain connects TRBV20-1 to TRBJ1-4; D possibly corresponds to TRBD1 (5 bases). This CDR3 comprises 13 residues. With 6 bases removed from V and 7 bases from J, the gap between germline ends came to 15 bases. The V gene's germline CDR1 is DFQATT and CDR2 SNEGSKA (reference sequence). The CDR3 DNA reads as TGCAGTGCCCCGGGACGCTCGGTTGAAAAACTGTTTTTT. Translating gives CSAPGRSVEKLFF.

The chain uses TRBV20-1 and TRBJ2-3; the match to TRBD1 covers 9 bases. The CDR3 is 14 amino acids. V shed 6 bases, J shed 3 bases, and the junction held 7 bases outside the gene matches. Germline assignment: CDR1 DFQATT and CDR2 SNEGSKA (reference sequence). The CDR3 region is CSAFGTGFTDTQYF. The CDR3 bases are TGCAGTGCCTTTGGGACAGGGTTTACAGATACGCAGTATTTT.

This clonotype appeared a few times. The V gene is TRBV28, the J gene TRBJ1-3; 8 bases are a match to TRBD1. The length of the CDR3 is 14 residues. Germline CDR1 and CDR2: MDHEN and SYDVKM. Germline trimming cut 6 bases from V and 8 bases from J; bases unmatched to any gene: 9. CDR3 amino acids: CASSSVGQGYTIYF. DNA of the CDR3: TGTGCCAGCAGCTCAGTAGGACAGGGCTACACCATATATTTT. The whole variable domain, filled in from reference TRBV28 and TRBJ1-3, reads DVKVTQSSRYLVKRTGEKVFLECVQDMDHENMFWYRQDPGLGLRLIYFSYDVKMKEKGDIPEGYSVSREKKERFSLILESASTNQTSMYLCASSSVGQGYTIYFGEGSWLTVV.

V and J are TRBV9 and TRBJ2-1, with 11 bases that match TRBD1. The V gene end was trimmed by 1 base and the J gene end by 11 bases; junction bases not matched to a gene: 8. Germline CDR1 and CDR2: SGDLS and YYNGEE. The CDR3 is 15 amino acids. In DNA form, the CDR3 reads TGTGCCAGCAGCGTATCCGGGACAGGGGGGTCGAAGCAGTTCTTC. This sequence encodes CASSVSGTGGSKQFF.

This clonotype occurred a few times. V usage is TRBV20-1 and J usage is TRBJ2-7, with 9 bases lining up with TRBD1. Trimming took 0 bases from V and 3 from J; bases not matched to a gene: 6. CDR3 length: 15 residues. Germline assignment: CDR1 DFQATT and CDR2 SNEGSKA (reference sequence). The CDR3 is CSARDLGTGLYEQYF. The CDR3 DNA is TGCAGTGCTAGAGATCTTGGGACAGGGCTCTACGAGCAGTACTTC.

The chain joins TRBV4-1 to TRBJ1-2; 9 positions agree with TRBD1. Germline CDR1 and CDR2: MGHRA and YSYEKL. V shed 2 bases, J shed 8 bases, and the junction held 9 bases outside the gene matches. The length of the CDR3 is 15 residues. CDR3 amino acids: CASSQLTGTGKGYTF. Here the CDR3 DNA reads TGCGCCAGCAGCCAACTGACCGGGACAGGGAAGGGCTACACCTTC.

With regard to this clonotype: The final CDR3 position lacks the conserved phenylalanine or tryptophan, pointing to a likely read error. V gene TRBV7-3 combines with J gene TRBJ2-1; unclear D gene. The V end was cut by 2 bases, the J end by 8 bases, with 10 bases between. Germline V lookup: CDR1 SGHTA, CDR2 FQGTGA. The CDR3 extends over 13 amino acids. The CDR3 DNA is TGTGCCAGCAGCTTACTTCATTCGTATGAGCAGTTCGTC. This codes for CASSLLHSYEQFV.

The DNA for the CDR3 is TGCAGTGCTAGAGGGTTCAACACTGAAGCTTTCTTT. Encoded protein: CSARGFNTEAFF. This chain connects TRBV20-1 to TRBJ1-1; D ambiguous. The V end was cut by 1 base, the J end by 2 bases, with 5 bases between. From germline, CDR1 is DFQATT and CDR2 SNEGSKA (reference sequence). This CDR3 is built from 12 residues.

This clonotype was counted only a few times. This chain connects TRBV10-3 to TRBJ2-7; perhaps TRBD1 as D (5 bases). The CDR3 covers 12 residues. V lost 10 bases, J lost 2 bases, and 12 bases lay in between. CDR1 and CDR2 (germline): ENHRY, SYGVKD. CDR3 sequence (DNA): TGTGCCACCCATAGGGGAACCTACGAGCAGTACTTC. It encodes CATHRGTYEQYF.

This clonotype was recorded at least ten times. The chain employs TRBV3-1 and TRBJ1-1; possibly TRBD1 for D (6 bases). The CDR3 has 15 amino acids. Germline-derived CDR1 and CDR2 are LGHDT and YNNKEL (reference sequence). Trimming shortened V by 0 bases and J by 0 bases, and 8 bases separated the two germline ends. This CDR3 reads CASSQDPGVNTEAFF. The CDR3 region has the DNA TGTGCCAGCAGCCAAGACCCAGGGGTGAACACTGAAGCTTTCTTT.

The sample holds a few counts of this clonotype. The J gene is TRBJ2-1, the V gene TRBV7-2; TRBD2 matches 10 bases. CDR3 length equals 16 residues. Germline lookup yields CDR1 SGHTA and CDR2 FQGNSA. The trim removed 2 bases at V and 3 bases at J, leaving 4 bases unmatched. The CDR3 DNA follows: TGTGCCAGCAGCTTATCGGCTAGCGGGAGCTACAATGAGCAGTTCTTC. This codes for CASSLSASGSYNEQFF.